The TCR beta chain under discussion was sequenced for a study of graft-versus-host responses after intestinal transplantation. Note on this clone: Its antigen is not identified.

CDR1 and CDR2 from the germline V gene are SGHTA and FQGNSA. With 5 bases clipped from V and 4 bases from J, the junction kept 3 bases outside the gene matches. The length of the CDR3 is 13 residues. The repertoire was sequenced with immunoSEQ multiplex PCR; TCRdb's copy has only in-frame clones and lacks some. The sample contains around 100,000 clones, approximately 93% of which appear only once. The clonotype originates from a human donor who was the organ donor for an intestinal transplant. The starting material was unstimulated CD8+ T cells sorted from spleen or lymph node cells, obtained before transplant. The chain joins TRBV7-2 to TRBJ2-7, with 9 bases matching TRBD1. The CDR3 DNA reads as TGTGCCAGCAGCCCGGGGACAGGGTACGAGCAGTACTTC. It translates to CASSPGTGYEQYF.